Listed below are T cell receptor beta chains from one sample, sequenced in a study of PD-1 blockade in classical Hodgkin lymphoma. The data were produced by immunoSEQ multiplex PCR, yet TCRdb's version contains in-frame clones alone and is incomplete. The sample lists over 80,000 clones, around four fifths seen once, with roughly 10% in the top ten. Here the sequenced sample was peripheral blood mononuclear cells (PBMCs), taken before the fourth cycle of nivolumab. The receptors originated from a human donor with classical Hodgkin lymphoma. The CDR3 runs from the conserved cysteine through the conserved F or W.

TRBV5-4	TRBJ2-1	CASRERLAGSYNEQFF
TRBV6-5	TRBJ2-7	CASSAPQGRYEQYF
TRBV7-6	TRBJ2-7	CASSLAREEQGGLHEQYF
TRBV6-5	TRBJ2-7	CASSYSRDRSYEQYF
TRBV4-2	TRBJ2-5	CASSLLQGRGETQYF
TRBV28	TRBJ1-3	CASSIPGQGNTIYF
TRBV5-4	TRBJ2-7	CASSSKKRDRSYEQYF
TRBV19	TRBJ1-5	CASRSQQGWNQPQHF
TRBV9	TRBJ2-3	CASRPGTDTQYF
TRBV7-9	TRBJ1-2	CALMGAGTGVYGYTF
TRBV6-1	TRBJ2-2	CASSALANTGELFF
TRBV19	TRBJ1-1	CASTDLQTLGTEAFF
TRBV18	TRBJ2-1	CASSAGTGYFYEQFF
TRBV2	TRBJ2-7	CASNKGTAYEQYF
TRBV10-3	TRBJ1-5	CAISESHSSNQPQHF
TRBV5-1	TRBJ2-5	CASSPGQGINQETQYF